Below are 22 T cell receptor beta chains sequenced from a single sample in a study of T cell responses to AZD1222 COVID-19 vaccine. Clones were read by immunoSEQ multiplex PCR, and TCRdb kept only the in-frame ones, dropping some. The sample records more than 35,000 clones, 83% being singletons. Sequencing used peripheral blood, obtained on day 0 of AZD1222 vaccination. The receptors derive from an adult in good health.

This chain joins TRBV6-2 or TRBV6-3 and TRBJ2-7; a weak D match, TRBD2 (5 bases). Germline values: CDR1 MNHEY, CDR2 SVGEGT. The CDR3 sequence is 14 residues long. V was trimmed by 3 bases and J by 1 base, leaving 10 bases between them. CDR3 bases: TGTGCCAGCAGTTATACGGGGAATTCCTACGAGCAGTACTTC. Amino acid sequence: CASSYTGNSYEQYF.

The CDR3 DNA sequence: TGCGCCAGCAGCTTTGACCCGGGGGCGAACACTGAAGCTTTCTTT. Its protein product is CASSFDPGANTEAFF. This chain connects TRBV5-1 to TRBJ1-1, with D possibly TRBD1 on 6 matching bases. There are 15 residues in the CDR3. V shed 2 bases and J shed 1 base, with 12 bases lying between them. CDR1 is SGHRS, CDR2 YFSETQ, per germline.

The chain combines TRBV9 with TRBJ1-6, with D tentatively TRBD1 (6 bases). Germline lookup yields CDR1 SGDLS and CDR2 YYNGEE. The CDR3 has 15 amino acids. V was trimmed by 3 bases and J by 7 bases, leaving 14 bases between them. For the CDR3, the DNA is TGTGCCAGCAGCGGTGGGGGGGCGAGGAATTCACCCCTCCACTTT. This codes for CASSGGGARNSPLHF.

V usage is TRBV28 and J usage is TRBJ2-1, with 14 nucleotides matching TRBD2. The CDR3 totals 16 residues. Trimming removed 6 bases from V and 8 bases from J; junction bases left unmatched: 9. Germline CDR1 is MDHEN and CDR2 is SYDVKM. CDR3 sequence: CASSSPTSGGAHEQFF. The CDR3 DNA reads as TGTGCCAGCAGCTCCCCGACTAGCGGGGGGGCCCATGAGCAGTTCTTC. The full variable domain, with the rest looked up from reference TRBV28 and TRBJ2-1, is DVKVTQSSRYLVKRTGEKVFLECVQDMDHENMFWYRQDPGLGLRLIYFSYDVKMKEKGDIPEGYSVSREKKERFSLILESASTNQTSMYLCASSSPTSGGAHEQFFGPGTRLTVL.

In DNA, the CDR3 is TGTGCCAGCAGCTTGGTTGGCGGGGAGCTGTTTTTT. It codes for CASSLVGGELFF. This chain joins TRBV5-4 and TRBJ2-2; D unclear. The CDR3 length is 12 residues. Trimming left V 0 bases short and J 7 bases short, with 4 bases between. Germline lookup yields CDR1 SGHNT and CDR2 YYREEE (reference sequence).

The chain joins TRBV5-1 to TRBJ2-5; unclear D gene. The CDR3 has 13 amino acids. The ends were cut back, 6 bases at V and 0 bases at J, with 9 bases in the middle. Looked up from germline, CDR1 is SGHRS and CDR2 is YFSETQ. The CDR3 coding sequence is TGCGCCAGCACCCTTGCGAACCAAGAGACCCAGTACTTC. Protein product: CASTLANQETQYF.

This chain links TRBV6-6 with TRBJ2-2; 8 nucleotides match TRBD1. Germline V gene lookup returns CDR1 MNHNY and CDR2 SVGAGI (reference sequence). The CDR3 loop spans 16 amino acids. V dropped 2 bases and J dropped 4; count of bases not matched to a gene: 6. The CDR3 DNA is TGTGCCAGCAGTTACGGACAGGGAAAAGGCACCGGGGAGCTGTTTTTT. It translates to CASSYGQGKGTGELFF.

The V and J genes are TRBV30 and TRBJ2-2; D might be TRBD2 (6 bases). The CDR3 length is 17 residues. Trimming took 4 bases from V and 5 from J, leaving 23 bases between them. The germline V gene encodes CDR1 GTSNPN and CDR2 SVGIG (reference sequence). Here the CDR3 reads CAWTRGTGTPTTGELFF. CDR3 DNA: TGTGCCTGGACTCGCGGGACCGGGACCCCTACTACCGGGGAGCTGTTTTTT.

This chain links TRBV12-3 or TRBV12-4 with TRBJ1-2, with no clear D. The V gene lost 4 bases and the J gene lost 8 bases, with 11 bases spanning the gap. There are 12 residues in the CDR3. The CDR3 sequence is CASSSPGEGYTF. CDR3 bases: TGTGCCAGCAGTTCGCCGGGAGAAGGCTACACCTTC.

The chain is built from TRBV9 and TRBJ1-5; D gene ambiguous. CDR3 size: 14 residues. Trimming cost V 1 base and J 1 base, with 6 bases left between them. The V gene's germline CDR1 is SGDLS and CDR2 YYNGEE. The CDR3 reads CASSVCRSNQPQHF. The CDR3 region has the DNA TGTGCCAGCAGCGTATGCAGGAGCAATCAGCCCCAGCATTTT.

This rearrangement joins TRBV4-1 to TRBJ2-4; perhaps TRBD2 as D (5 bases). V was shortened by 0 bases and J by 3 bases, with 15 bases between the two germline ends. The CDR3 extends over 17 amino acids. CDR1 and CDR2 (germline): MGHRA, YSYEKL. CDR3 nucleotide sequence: TGCGCCAGCAGCCAAGAAGGGCCCTCCGGGGTCAAAAACATTCAGTACTTC. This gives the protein CASSQEGPSGVKNIQYF.

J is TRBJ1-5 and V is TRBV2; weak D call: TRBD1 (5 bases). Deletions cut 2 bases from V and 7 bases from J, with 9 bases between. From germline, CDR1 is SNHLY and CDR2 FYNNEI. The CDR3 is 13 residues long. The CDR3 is CASSETGGQPQHF. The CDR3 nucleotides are TGTGCCAGCAGTGAAACAGGAGGACAGCCCCAGCATTTT.

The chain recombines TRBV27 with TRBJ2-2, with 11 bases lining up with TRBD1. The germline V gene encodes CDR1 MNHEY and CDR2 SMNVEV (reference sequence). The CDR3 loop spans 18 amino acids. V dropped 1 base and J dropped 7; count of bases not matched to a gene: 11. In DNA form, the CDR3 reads TGTGCCAGCAGTTTATACGTTGGACAGGGGGCATTAGGCGGGGAGCTGTTTTTT. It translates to CASSLYVGQGALGGELFF.

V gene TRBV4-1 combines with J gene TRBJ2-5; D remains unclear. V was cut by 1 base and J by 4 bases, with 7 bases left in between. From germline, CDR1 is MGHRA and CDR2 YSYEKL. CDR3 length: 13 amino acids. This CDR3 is CASSQVIPETQYF. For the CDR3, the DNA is TGCGCCAGCAGCCAAGTAATCCCAGAGACCCAGTACTTC.

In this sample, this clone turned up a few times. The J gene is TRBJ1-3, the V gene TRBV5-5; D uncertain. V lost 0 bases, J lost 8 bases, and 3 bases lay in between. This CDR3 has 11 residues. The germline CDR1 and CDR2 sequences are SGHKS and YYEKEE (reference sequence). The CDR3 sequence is CASSLEDTIYF. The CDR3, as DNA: TGTGCCAGCAGCTTGGAGGACACCATATATTTT.

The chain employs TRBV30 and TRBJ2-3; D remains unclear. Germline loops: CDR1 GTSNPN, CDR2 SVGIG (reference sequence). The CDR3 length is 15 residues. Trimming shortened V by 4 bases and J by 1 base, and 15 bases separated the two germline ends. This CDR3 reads CAWTMTGLGTDTQYF. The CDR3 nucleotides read TGTGCCTGGACTATGACCGGATTGGGCACAGATACGCAGTATTTT.

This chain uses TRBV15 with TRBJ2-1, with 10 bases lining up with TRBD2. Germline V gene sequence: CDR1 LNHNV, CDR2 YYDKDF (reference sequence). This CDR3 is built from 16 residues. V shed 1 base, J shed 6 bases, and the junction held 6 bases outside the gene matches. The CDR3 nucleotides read TGTGCCACCAGCAGAGGAAGGACTAGCGGATTCAATGAGCAGTTCTTC. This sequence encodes CATSRGRTSGFNEQFF. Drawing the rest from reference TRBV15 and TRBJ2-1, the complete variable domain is DAMVIQNPRYQVTQFGKPVTLSCSQTLNHNVMYWYQQKSSQAPKLLFHYYDKDFNNEADTPDNFQSRRPNTSFCFLDIRSPGLGDTAMYLCATSRGRTSGFNEQFFGPGTRLTVL.

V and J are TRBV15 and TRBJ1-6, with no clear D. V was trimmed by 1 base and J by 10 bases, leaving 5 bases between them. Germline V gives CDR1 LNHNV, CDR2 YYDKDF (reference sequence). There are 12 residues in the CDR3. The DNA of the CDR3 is TGTGCCACCAGCAGAGGGTTGTCACCCCTCCACTTT. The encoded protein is CATSRGLSPLHF.

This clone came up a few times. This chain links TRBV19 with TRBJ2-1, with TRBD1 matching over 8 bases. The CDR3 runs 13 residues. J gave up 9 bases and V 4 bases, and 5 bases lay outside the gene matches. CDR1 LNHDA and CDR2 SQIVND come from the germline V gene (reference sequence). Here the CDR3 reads CASSTQGATEQFF. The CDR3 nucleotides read TGTGCCAGTAGTACCCAGGGGGCGACTGAGCAGTTCTTC.

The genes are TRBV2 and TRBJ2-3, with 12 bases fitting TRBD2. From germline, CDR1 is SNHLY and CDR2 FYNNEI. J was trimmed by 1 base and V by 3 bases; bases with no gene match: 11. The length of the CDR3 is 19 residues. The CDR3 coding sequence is TGTGCCAGCAGTGATCCCGGAGGGAGACTAGCGGGAGGCACAGATACGCAGTATTTT. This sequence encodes CASSDPGGRLAGGTDTQYF.

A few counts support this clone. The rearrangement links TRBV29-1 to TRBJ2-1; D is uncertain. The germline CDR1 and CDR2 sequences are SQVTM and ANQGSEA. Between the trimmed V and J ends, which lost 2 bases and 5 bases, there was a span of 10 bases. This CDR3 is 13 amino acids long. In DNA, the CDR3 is TGCAGCGTTGAATATGGGTCAGACAATGAGCAGTTCTTC. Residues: CSVEYGSDNEQFF.

DNA for the CDR3: TGTGCCAGCAGACCCATTAGCGGGAGCTACGAGCAGTACTTC. Amino acid sequence: CASRPISGSYEQYF. The chain links TRBV27 to TRBJ2-7; 9 positions match TRBD2. The CDR3 contains 14 residues. V shed 6 bases and J 3 bases; nucleotides not matched to a gene: 6. CDR1 is MNHEY and CDR2 is SMNVEV in the germline V gene (reference sequence).